The subject of this entry is one T cell receptor beta chain. Germline CDR1 and CDR2: LGHDT and YNNKEL (reference sequence). V gave up 4 bases and J gave up 5 bases; unmatched junction bases: 13. The CDR3 length is 17 residues. This record belongs to a study of T cell responses to AZD1222 COVID-19 vaccine. Sequencing was performed with immunoSEQ multiplex PCR; in TCRdb, only in-frame clones are kept and a portion is missing. This sample has about 130,000 clones, with over 75% found just once. This receptor was taken from an adult in good health. The sequences come from peripheral blood, collected on day 0 of AZD1222 vaccination. The gene calls are TRBV3-1 (or the pseudogene TRBV3-2) and TRBJ2-5; the match to TRBD2 covers 10 bases. The CDR3 region has the DNA TGTGCCAGCAGCCCTAGAAGGGCTAGCGGGAGTTTGGAGACCCAGTACTTC. Translated: CASSPRRASGSLETQYF.